A single TCR beta chain is shown here with its context. This entry is derived from a study of CD8 T cells in Susac syndrome. Germline V gene sequence: CDR1 DFQATT, CDR2 SNEGSKA (reference sequence). The CDR3 is made up of 14 amino acids. Trimming pared 0 bases from V and 2 bases from J, leaving 11 bases between. The RNA input was roughly 0.45 to 1 ug, and it was reverse transcribed with random hexamers. A single record per CDR3 protein comes from TCRdb applying MiXCR to the immunoSEQ multiplex PCR reads. The sample lists about 430,000 distinct CDR3 sequences, 85% to 90% occurring once. This rearrangement joins TRBV20-1 to TRBJ2-7, with D uncertain. The sequence was collected from a human donor with multiple sclerosis. Sequences were obtained from CD8+ T cells from PBMCs. The CDR3: CSARDRGGTYEQYF. The CDR3 bases are TGCAGTGCTAGAGATCGCGGCGGAACCTACGAGCAGTACTTC.